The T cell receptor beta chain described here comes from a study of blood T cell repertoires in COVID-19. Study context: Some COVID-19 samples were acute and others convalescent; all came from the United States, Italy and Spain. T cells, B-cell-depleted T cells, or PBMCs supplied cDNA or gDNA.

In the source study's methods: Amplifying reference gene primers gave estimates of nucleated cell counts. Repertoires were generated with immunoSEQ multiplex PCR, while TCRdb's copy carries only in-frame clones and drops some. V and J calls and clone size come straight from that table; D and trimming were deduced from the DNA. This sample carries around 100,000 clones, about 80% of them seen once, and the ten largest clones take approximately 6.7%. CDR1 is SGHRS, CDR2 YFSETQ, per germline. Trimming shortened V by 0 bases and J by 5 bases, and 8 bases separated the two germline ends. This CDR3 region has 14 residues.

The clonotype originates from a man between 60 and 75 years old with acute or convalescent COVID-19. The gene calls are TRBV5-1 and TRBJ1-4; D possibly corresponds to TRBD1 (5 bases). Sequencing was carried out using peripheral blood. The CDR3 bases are TGCGCCAGCAGCTTGGGGGACTCCAATGAAAAACTGTTTTTT. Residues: CASSLGDSNEKLFF.